This T cell receptor (beta chain) was obtained from a study of T cell changes during pregnancy in multiple sclerosis (dated by TCRdb to between 2018 and 2020). For context, the study as a whole: The study looked at changes in the T cell repertoire across pregnancy in women with multiple sclerosis.

This clone was seen only once. Its recognized antigen is unknown. Base qualities were left out, and no much larger clone turns up one base away. The CDR3, cysteine through phenylalanine, is 16 amino acids long. Only CDR3 DNA is held: 48 bases, read in frame from base 1. V and J lose 6 bases and 9 bases, and a span of 21 bases separates them. CDR1 and CDR2 were assigned from the germline V gene as SNHLY and FYNNEI. The library came from the immunoSEQ multiplex PCR assay. TCRdb took over this immuneACCESS table, retaining in-frame rearrangements with V and J assigned. Such tables are incomplete; in checked studies, under half of the missing clones stem from an unresolved V gene, and the remainder is unexplained. This sample gives tens of thousands of clones in total; around four fifths of them show up just once. The ten largest make up less than 20% of the sample.

The chain is assembled from TRBV2 and TRBJ1-6, and the D gene may be TRBD1, 6 bases matching. Sample: CD8+ T cells from peripheral blood mononuclear cells, taken in the first trimester of pregnancy. This TCR came from a female donor in good health, enrolled as a control in a pregnancy study. The DNA is as follows: TGTGCCAGCAGGCAAAGTCCAACAGGGCTAGGTTCACCCCTCCACTTT. Its coded protein is CASRQSPTGLGSPLHF.